These T cell receptor beta chains were read from a single sample in a study of T-cell memory formation after mild COVID-19. TCRdb re-analysed the 5' RACE reads in MiXCR, keeping a single row per CDR3 protein. The table includes approximately 400,000 distinct CDR3 sequences, approximately 24% detected once. Material for sequencing was PBMCs or a T cell subset sorted from them (not recorded which). The receptors come from an adult woman who had mild COVID-19 (a few samples of this study predate the infection). Cell type and time point are not known. CDR3s include the opening cysteine and the closing phenylalanine or tryptophan. A D gene is named only where the DNA matches it firmly. The size of a clone is reported for some rows only, either as once, few or many, or as a class for expanded clones.

J gene	D gene	V gene	clone size	CDR3 protein	CDR3 DNA
TRBJ1-1	.	TRBV7-8	.	CASSLVPLLGTEAFF	TGTGCCAGCAGCTTAGTACCGCTTCTGGGAACTGAAGCTTTCTTT
TRBJ2-7	TRBD1	TRBV7-6	few	CASSPSGQGIHEQYF	TGTGCCAGCAGCCCATCGGGACAGGGGATCCACGAGCAGTACTTC
TRBJ1-2	TRBD1	TRBV5-1	many	CASSFDRGEIYGYTF	TGCGCCAGCAGCTTCGACAGGGGAGAGATCTATGGCTACACCTTC
TRBJ2-7	TRBD1	TRBV29-1	.	CSAQRSGTGDREQYF	TGCAGCGCCCAGAGGTCCGGGACAGGGGACCGCGAGCAGTACTTC
TRBJ2-7	.	TRBV4-2	.	CASSQEGAKGYEQYF	TGTGCCAGCAGCCAAGAGGGGGCAAAAGGTTACGAGCAGTACTTC
TRBJ1-1	.	TRBV7-8	.	CASGRMNTEAFF	TGTGCCTCGGGCAGGATGAACACTGAAGCTTTCTTT
TRBJ2-7	.	TRBV6-6	.	CASSPTRGYEQYF	TGTGCCAGCAGTCCCACTAGGGGGTACGAGCAGTACTTC
TRBJ1-4	.	TRBV7-9	.	CASSIGTAENEKLFF	TGTGCCAGCAGTATAGGGACCGCTGAGAATGAAAAACTGTTTTTT
TRBJ2-6	.	TRBV5-1	few	CASSSPGSGANVLTF	TGCGCCAGCAGCTCCCCGGGCTCTGGGGCCAACGTCCTGACTTTC
TRBJ2-1	.	TRBV6-2/TRBV6-3	.	CASSYGGHDEQFF	TGTGCCAGCAGTTACGGGGGGCACGATGAGCAGTTCTTC
TRBJ2-4	.	TRBV12-3/TRBV12-4	few	CASTNLAKNIQYF	TGTGCCAGCACTAACCTAGCCAAAAACATTCAGTACTTC
TRBJ1-2	TRBD1	TRBV11-2	.	CASSFTGTGDYYGYTF	TGTGCCAGCAGCTTTACCGGGACAGGGGATTACTATGGCTACACCTTC
TRBJ1-2	TRBD1	TRBV25-1	few	CASSALGQDYGYTF	TGTGCCAGCAGCGCCTTGGGACAGGACTATGGCTACACCTTC
TRBJ2-5	.	TRBV10-3	.	CAISESGGGTQETQYF	TGTGCCATCAGTGAGTCAGGGGGCGGGACCCAAGAGACCCAGTACTTC
TRBJ1-5	.	TRBV6-5	few	CASSYRAPGLLSNQPQHF	TGTGCCAGCAGTTACCGGGCTCCGGGTCTTCTTAGCAATCAGCCCCAGCATTTT
TRBJ1-4	.	TRBV12-3/TRBV12-4	.	CASSLDSREKLFF	TGTGCCAGCAGTCTAGATAGCCGTGAAAAACTGTTTTTT
TRBJ2-1	.	TRBV7-7	few	CASSLAPRIGSPNEQFF	TGTGCCAGCAGCTTAGCCCCCAGGATAGGGAGCCCAAATGAGCAGTTCTTC
TRBJ1-1	.	TRBV27	few	CASSLYGGVRTEAFF	TGTGCCAGCAGTTTATATGGGGGAGTTAGAACTGAAGCTTTCTTT
TRBJ1-1	TRBD1	TRBV7-9	.	CASTQLGTGNTEAFF	TGTGCCAGCACCCAATTAGGGACAGGGAACACTGAAGCTTTCTTT
TRBJ2-5	TRBD2	TRBV18	many	CASSPNQGLAETQYF	TGTGCCAGCTCACCCAACCAAGGACTAGCGGAGACCCAGTACTTC
TRBJ1-1	.	TRBV14	.	CASSQFQGRIEAFF	TGTGCCAGCAGCCAGTTCCAGGGTCGGATTGAAGCTTTCTTT
TRBJ2-5	.	TRBV24-1	.	CAPTRTPPAF	TGTGCCCCCACCCGGACTCCACCAGCCTTC
TRBJ2-7	.	TRBV12-3/TRBV12-4	.	CASSWGFVGSEQYF	TGTGCCAGCAGTTGGGGGTTCGTAGGCTCCGAGCAGTACTTC
TRBJ2-5	.	TRBV4-1	.	CASSQYPGHQETQYF	TGCGCCAGCAGCCAATACCCAGGGCACCAAGAGACCCAGTACTTC
TRBJ1-4	.	TRBV7-9	.	CASSFGDMRGNEKLFF	TGTGCCAGCAGCTTCGGTGACATGAGGGGAAATGAAAAACTGTTTTTT
TRBJ1-1	.	TRBV12-3/TRBV12-4	.	CASSLTSMNTEAFF	TGTGCCAGCAGTCTGACAAGCATGAACACTGAAGCTTTCTTT
TRBJ2-3	TRBD2	TRBV7-9	.	CASSLGGTSGLTDTQYF	TGTGCCAGCAGCCTTGGCGGGACTAGCGGACTGACAGATACGCAGTATTTT
TRBJ1-5	.	TRBV19	.	CASSISRGGQPQHF	TGTGCCAGTAGTATTTCCAGGGGCGGTCAGCCCCAGCATTTT
TRBJ1-6	.	TRBV25-1	.	CASSGEAVTYNSPLHF	TGTGCCAGCAGTGGAGAGGCAGTGACCTATAATTCACCCCTCCACTTT
TRBJ1-2	.	TRBV12-3/TRBV12-4	few	CASSLQETYGYTF	TGTGCCAGCAGTCTGCAGGAGACATATGGCTACACCTTC
TRBJ2-1	.	TRBV5-5	.	CASSWETLKNNEQFF	TGTGCCAGCAGCTGGGAGACACTAAAAAACAATGAGCAGTTCTTC
TRBJ1-2	.	TRBV4-1	.	CASSQDQQLTTGYTF	TGCGCCAGCAGCCAAGATCAACAGCTAACCACTGGCTACACCTTC
TRBJ1-1	.	TRBV11-3	few	CASSFTGAYTEAFF	TGTGCCAGCAGCTTTACGGGGGCATACACTGAAGCTTTCTTT
TRBJ1-1	TRBD1	TRBV7-9	few	CASSPGQASMNTEAFF	TGTGCCAGCAGCCCGGGACAGGCGAGCATGAACACTGAAGCTTTCTTT
TRBJ2-2	TRBD1	TRBV4-2	few	CASSQESGDRGNTGELFF	TGTGCCAGCAGCCAAGAATCTGGGGACAGGGGGAACACCGGGGAGCTGTTTTTT